This T cell receptor beta chain is from a study of blood T cell repertoires in COVID-19. Study details: Some COVID-19 samples were acute and others convalescent; all came from the United States, Italy and Spain.

In the original workflow: How many nucleated cells were present was estimated from reference gene primer amplification. Assay: immunoSEQ multiplex PCR; the TCRdb copy retains only in-frame clones and omits some. V, J and clone size are those of that table, while D and trimming were read from the DNA. The sample includes roughly 200,000 clones, approximately 87% of them seen just once. The ends were cut back, 8 bases at V and 5 bases at J, with 14 bases in the middle. There are 13 residues in the CDR3. Germline V gene data show CDR1 as LNHDA and CDR2 as SQIVND (reference sequence). The origin of this receptor is a man in his sixties who had recovered from COVID-19. This sequence joins TRBV19 and TRBJ2-3, with a possible D match to TRBD2 (5 bases). Sequencing was done on a sample of peripheral blood. The DNA of the CDR3 is TGTGCCAGTGCCGCCGGGAACATAGATACGCAGTATTTT. Encoded protein: CASAAGNIDTQYF.